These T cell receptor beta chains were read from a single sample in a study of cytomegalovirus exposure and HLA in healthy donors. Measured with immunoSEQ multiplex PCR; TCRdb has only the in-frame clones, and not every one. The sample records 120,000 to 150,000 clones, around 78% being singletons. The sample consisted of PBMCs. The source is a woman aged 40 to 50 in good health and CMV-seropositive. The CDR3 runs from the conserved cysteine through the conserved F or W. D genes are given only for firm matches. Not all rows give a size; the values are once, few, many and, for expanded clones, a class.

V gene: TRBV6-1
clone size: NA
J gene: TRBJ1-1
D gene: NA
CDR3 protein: CASSEFSGGRNTEAFF
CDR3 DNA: TGTGCCAGCAGTGAATTCTCGGGGGGCAGGAACACTGAAGCTTTCTTT

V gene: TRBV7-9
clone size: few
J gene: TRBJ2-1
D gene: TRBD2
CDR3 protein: CASSFLTLAGGNEQFF
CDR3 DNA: TGTGCCAGCAGCTTTTTGACACTAGCGGGAGGCAATGAGCAGTTCTTC

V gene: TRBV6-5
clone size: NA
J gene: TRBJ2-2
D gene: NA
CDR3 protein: CASSRIDETGELFF
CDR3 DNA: TGTGCCAGCAGTCGCATAGATGAGACCGGGGAGCTGTTTTTT

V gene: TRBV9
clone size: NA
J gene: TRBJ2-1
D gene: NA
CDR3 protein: CASGALLGSYNEQFF
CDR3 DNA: TGTGCCAGCGGGGCGCTGCTGGGCTCCTACAATGAGCAGTTCTTC

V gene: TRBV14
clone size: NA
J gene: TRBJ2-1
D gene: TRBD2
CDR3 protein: CASSQVRGSLEQFF
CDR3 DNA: TGTGCCAGCAGCCAAGTCCGCGGGAGCTTGGAGCAGTTCTTC

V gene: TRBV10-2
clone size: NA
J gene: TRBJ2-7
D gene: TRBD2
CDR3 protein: CASNSGRASGEQYF
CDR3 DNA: TGCGCCAGCAACAGCGGGAGGGCCTCAGGCGAGCAGTACTTC

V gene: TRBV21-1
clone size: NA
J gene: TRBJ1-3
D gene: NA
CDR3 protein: CASSKDGGRSGNTIYF
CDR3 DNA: TGTGCCAGCAGCAAAGATGGGGGCCGCTCTGGAAACACCATATATTTT

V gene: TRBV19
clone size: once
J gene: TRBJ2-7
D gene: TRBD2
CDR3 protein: CASSLLAGYEQYF
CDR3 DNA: TGTGCCAGTAGTTTGCTAGCGGGCTACGAGCAGTACTTC

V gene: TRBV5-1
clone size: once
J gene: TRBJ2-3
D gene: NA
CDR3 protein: CASSLAHSNTQYF
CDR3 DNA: TGCGCCAGCAGCTTGGCCCACTCTAATACGCAGTATTTT

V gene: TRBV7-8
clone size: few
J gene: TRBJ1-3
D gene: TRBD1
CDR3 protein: CASSFNRGIGNTIYF
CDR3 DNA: TGTGCCAGCAGCTTCAACAGGGGGATTGGAAACACCATATATTTT

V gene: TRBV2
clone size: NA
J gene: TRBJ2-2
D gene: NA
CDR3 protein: CASRRGGTGELFF
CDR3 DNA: TGTGCCAGCAGGAGGGGAGGCACCGGGGAGCTGTTTTTT

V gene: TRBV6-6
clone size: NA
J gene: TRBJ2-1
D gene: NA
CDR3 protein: CASSYPGTLSNEQFF
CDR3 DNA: TGTGCCAGCAGTTACCCCGGGACTTTAAGCAATGAGCAGTTCTTC

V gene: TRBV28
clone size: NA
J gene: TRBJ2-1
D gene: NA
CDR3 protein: CASSLDSWGREPNNEQFF
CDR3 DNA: TGTGCCAGCAGTCTAGACTCGTGGGGGCGGGAGCCAAACAATGAGCAGTTCTTC

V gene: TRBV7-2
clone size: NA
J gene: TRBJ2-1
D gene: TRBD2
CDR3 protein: CASSTGLAGYNEQFF
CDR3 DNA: TGTGCCAGCAGCACAGGACTAGCGGGATATAATGAGCAGTTCTTC

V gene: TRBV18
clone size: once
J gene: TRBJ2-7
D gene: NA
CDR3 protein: CASSPVEAYEQYF
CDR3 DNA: TGTGCCAGCTCACCGGTCGAGGCCTACGAGCAGTACTTC

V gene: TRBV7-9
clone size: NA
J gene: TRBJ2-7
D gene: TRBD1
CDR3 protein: CASSPRTGARRDF
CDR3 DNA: TGTGCCAGCAGCCCACGGACAGGGGCCAGAAGGGACTTC

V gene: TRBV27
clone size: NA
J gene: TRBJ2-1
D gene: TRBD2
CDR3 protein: CASSLTGTSSNEQFF
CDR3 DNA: TGTGCCAGCAGTTTAACCGGGACTAGCAGCAATGAGCAGTTCTTC

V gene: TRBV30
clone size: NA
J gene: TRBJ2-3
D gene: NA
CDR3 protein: CAWSVQQGITDTQYF
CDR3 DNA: TGTGCCTGGAGTGTACAACAGGGAATCACAGATACGCAGTATTTT

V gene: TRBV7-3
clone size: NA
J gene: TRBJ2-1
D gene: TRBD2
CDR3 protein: CASSSLAGAYNEQFF
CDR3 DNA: TGTGCCAGCAGCTCCCTAGCGGGAGCTTATAATGAGCAGTTCTTC

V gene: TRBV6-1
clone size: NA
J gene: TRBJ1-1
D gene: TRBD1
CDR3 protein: CASSAYRGIENTEAFF
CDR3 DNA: TGTGCCAGCAGTGCGTACAGGGGTATTGAGAACACTGAAGCTTTCTTT

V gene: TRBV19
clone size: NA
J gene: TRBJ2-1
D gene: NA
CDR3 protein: CASGQYREGNEQFF
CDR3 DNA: TGTGCCAGTGGTCAGTACAGGGAAGGCAATGAGCAGTTCTTC

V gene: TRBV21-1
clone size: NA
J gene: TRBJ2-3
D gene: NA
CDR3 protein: CASSKEGGAQTYTDTQYF
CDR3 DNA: TGTGCCAGCAGCAAAGAGGGCGGGGCCCAGACTTACACAGATACGCAGTATTTT